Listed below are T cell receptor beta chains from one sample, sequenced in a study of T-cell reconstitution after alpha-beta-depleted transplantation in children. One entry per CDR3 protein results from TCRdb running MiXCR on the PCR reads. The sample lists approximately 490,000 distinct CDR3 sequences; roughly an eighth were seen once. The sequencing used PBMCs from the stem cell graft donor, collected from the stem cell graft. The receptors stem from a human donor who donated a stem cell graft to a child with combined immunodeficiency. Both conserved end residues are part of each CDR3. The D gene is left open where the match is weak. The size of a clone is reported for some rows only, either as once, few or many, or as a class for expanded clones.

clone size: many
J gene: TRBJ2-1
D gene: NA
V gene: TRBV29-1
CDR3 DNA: TGCAGCGTTGCAGAAAATGAGCAGTTCTTC
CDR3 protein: CSVAENEQFF

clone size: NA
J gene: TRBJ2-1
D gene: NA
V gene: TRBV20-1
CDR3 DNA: TGCAGTGCTAGGGGGCGGGCGTACAATGAGCAGTTCTTC
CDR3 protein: CSARGRAYNEQFF

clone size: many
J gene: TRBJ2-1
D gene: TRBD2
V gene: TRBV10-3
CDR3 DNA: TGTGCCATCAGACGGGAGGGATCCTACAATGAGCAGTTCTTC
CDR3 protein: CAIRREGSYNEQFF

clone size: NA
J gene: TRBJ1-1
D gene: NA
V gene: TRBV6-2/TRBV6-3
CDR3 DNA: TGTGCCAGCAGCTGGACAGTTATGAACACTGAAGCTTTCTTT
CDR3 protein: CASSWTVMNTEAFF

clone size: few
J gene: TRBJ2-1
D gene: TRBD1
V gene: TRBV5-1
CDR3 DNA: TGCGCCAGCAGCTGGGACAGGGACTACAATGAGCAGTTCTTC
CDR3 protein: CASSWDRDYNEQFF

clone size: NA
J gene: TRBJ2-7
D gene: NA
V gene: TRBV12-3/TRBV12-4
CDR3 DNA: TGTGCCAGCAGCACTGCCCAAGGTGCACCCTTCTACGAGCAGTACTTC
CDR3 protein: CASSTAQGAPFYEQYF

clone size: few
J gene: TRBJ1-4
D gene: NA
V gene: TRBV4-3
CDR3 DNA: TGCGCCAGCAGTGGTCAGTTGAATGAAAAACTGTTTTTT
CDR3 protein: CASSGQLNEKLFF

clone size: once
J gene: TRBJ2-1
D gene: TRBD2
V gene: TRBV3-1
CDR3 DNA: TGTGCCAGCAGCCGCCGCTCGACTAGCATCTCCTACAATGAGCAGTTCTTC
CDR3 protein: CASSRRSTSISYNEQFF

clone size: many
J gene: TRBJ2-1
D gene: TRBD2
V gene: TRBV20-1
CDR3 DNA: TGCAGTGCTACACCCGCAGATCTAGCGGGACTTGGAAATGAGCAGTTCTTC
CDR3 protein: CSATPADLAGLGNEQFF

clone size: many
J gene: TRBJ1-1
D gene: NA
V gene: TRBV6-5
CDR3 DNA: TGTGCCAGCAGTTGGCGGGGTTTGAACACTGAAGCTTTCTTT
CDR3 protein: CASSWRGLNTEAFF

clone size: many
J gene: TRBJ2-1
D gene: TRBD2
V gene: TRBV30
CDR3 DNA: TGTGCCTGGACCTCTAGCGGGAGCCATGAGCAGTTCTTC
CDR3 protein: CAWTSSGSHEQFF

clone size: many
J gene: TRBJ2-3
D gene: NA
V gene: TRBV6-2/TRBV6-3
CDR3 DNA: TGTGCCAGCAGTCACACTAGCTCGGATACGCAGTATTTT
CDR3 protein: CASSHTSSDTQYF

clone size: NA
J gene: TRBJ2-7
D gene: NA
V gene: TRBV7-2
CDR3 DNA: TGTGCCAGCAGCTTAGAGGGGGGGGCGGCCTACGAGCAGTACTTC
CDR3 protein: CASSLEGGAAYEQYF

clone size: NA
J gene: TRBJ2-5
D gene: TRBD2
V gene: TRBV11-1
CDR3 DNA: TGTGCCAGCAGGAGAGACAGCGGGATGCGAGAGACCCAGTACTTC
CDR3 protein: CASRRDSGMRETQYF

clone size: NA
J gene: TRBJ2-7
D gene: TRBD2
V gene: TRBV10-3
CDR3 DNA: TGTGCCATCAGTGAGTCTCGATGGAGGGAGGGTTACGAGCAGTACTTC
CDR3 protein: CAISESRWREGYEQYF

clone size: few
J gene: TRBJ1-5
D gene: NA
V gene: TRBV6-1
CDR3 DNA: TGTGCCAGCAGCGGGCGGGGAGGCAATCAGCCCCAGCATTTT
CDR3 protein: CASSGRGGNQPQHF

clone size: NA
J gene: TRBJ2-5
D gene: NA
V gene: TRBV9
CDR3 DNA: TGTGCCAGCAGCGTTGGGGGAGTCCAAGAGACCCAGTACTTC
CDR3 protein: CASSVGGVQETQYF

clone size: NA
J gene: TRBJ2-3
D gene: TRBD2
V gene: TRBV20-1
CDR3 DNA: TGCAGTGCTATTGGACTAGCGACAGATACGCAGTATTTT
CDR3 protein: CSAIGLATDTQYF

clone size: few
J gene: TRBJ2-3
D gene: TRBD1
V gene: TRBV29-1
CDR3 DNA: TGCAGCGTTGAAGGCGGGACAGGACGCACAGATACGCAGTATTTT
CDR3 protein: CSVEGGTGRTDTQYF

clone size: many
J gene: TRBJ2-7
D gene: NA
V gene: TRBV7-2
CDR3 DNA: TGTGCCAGCAGCTTAGACAGCATTTCCCCCTACGAGCAGTACTTC
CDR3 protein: CASSLDSISPYEQYF

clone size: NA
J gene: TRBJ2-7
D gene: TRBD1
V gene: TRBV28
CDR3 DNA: TGTGCCAGCAGTACTGGGACAGGGGGCGCAATGGTGGGTTACGAGCAGTACTTC
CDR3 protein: CASSTGTGGAMVGYEQYF

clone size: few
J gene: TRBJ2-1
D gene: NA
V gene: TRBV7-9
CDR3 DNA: TGTGCCAGCAGCTCGTCCGAGAGGGTAAATGAGCAGTTCTTC
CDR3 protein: CASSSSERVNEQFF

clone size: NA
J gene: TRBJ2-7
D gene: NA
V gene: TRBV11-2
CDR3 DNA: TGTGCCAGCAGCTTCTCCTCACCTGGACAGCGTACGGTCTACGAGCAGTACTTC
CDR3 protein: CASSFSSPGQRTVYEQYF

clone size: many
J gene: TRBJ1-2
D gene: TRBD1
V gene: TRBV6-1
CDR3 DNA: TGTGCCAGCAGCAGGGGGCAAGGAAACTATGGCTACACCTTC
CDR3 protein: CASSRGQGNYGYTF

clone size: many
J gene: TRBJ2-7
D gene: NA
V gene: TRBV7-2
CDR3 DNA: TGTGCCAGCAGCTTGAGGGCACAGTCCTACGAGCAGTACTTC
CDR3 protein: CASSLRAQSYEQYF

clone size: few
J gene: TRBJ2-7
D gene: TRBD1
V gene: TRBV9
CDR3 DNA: TGTGCCAGCAGCGGACAGGGGGTGGGTTACGAGCAGTACTTC
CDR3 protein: CASSGQGVGYEQYF

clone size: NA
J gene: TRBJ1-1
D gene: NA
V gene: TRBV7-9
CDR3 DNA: TGTGCCAGCAGCCCCCCGACACACCTGAACACTGAAGCTTTCTTT
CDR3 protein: CASSPPTHLNTEAFF

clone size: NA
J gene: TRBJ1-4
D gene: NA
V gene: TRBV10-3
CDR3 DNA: TGTGCCATCAGTTATACACCGGGACCGGGAACTAATGAAAAACTGTTTTTT
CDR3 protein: CAISYTPGPGTNEKLFF

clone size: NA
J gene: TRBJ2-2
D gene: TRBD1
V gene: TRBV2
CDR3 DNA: TGTGCCAGCATGGGGACAGGGGCCGGGGAGCTGTTTTTT
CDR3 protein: CASMGTGAGELFF

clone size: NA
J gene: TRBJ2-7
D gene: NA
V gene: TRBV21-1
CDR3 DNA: TGTGCCAGCAGCCCACTGCGAGGGATTCGCTCCTACGAGCAGTACTTC
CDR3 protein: CASSPLRGIRSYEQYF

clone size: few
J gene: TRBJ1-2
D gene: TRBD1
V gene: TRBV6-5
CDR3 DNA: TGTGCCAGCAGTTACTCCCCCGGGACAGGGGATGGCTACACCTTC
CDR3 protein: CASSYSPGTGDGYTF

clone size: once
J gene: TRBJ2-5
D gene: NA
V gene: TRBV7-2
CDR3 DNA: TGTGGCAGCAGCTTAACAAGGGGAGAGACCCAGTACTTC
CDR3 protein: CGSSLTRGETQYF

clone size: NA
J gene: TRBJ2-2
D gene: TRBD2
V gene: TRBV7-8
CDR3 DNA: TGTGCCAGCAGTCACAAGGGGGGACTAGTGGCCGGGGAGCTGTTTTTT
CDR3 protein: CASSHKGGLVAGELFF

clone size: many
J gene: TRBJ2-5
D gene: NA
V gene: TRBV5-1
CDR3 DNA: TGCGCCAGCAGCGCCTCAGGGACCGACCAAGAGACCCAGTACTTC
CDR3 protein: CASSASGTDQETQYF

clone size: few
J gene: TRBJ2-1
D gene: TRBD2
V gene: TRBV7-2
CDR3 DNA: TGTGCCAGCAGCTTAGCGTTTAGCGGGACCTTTAGGGATGGCTACAATGAGCAGTTCTTC
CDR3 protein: CASSLAFSGTFRDGYNEQFF

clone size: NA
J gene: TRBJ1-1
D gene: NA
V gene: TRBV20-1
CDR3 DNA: TGCAGTGCTAGAGACACCATGAACACTGAAGCTTTCTTT
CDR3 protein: CSARDTMNTEAFF

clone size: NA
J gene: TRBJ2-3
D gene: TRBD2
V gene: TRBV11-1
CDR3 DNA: TGTGCCAGCAGCTTGGGGACTAGCGGGGGAGTCACAGATACGCAGTATTTT
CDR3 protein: CASSLGTSGGVTDTQYF

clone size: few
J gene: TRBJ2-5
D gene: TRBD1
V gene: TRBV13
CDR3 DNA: TGTGCCAGCAGCCATAGACAGGGGGCAGGAGAGACCCAGTACTTC
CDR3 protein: CASSHRQGAGETQYF

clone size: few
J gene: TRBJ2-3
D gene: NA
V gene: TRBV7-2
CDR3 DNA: TGTGCCAGCAGCTTTGCACACACAGATACGCAGTATTTT
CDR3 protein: CASSFAHTDTQYF

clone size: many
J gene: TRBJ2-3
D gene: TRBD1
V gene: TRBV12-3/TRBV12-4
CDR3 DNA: TGTGCCAGCACTAGTAGGACAGGGTGGGGGGATACGCAGTATTTT
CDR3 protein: CASTSRTGWGDTQYF

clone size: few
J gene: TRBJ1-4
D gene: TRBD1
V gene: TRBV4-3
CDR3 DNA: TGCGCCAGCAGCCCCGGGACAGGGGGAGGCACTAATGAAAAACTGTTTTTT
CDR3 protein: CASSPGTGGGTNEKLFF

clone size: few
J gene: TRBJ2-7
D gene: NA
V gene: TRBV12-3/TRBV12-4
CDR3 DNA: TGTGCCAGCAGTTTTGGTCAAGGGGCGGGGGAGCAGTACTTC
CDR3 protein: CASSFGQGAGEQYF

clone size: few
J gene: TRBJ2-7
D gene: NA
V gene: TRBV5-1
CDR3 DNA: TGCGCCAGCAGCGCCGCCAGGGCGCTCACCTACGAGCAGTACTTC
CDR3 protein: CASSAARALTYEQYF

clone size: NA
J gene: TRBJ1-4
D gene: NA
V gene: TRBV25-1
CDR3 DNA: TGTGCCAGCATGAATGAGGGATCTACGACTAATGAAAAACTGTTTTTT
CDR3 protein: CASMNEGSTTNEKLFF

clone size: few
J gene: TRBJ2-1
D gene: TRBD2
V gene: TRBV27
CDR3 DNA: TGTGCCAGCAGTTTATCGTCCTCCCCCGGGACTACCAATGAGCAGTTCTTC
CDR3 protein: CASSLSSSPGTTNEQFF

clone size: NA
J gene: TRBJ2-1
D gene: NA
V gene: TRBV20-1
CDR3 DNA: TGCAGTGCTAAAGCTATTAGCGGTGAGCAGTTCTTC
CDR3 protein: CSAKAISGEQFF

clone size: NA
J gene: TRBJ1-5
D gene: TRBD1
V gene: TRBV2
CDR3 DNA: TGTGCCAGCACTCAGGGGGGACAGTCCAATCAGCCCCAGCATTTT
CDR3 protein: CASTQGGQSNQPQHF

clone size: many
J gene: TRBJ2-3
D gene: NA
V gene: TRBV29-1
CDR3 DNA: TGCAGCGTGAGCTCTTCTGGAGCGAGGGGTACGCAGTATTTT
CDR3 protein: CSVSSSGARGTQYF

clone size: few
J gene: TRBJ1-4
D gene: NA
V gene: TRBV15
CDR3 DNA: TGTGCCACCAGGACGGACCGAGAAAAACTGTTTTTT
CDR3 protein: CATRTDREKLFF

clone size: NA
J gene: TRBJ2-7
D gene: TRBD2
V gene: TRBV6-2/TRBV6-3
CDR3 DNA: TGTGCCAGCAGTTACCCACGGGGGAATCTAGCGGCGGACGAGCAGTACTTC
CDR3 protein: CASSYPRGNLAADEQYF

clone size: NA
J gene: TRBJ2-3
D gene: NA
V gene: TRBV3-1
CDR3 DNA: TGTGCCAGCAGCCAAGAGACAGGCACAGATACGCAGTATTTT
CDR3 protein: CASSQETGTDTQYF

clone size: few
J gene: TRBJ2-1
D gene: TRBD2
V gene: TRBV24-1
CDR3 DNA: TGTGCCACCAGTGATCCGAGCGGGAGCCCCTACAATGAGCAGTTCTTC
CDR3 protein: CATSDPSGSPYNEQFF

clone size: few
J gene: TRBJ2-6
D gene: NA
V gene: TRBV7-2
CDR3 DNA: TGTGCCAGCAGAGAAGGAGTTGGGGCCAACGTCCTGACTTTC
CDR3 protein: CASREGVGANVLTF

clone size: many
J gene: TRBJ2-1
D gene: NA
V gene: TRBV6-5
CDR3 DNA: TGTGCCAGCAGGACACACGGGGGAAATGAGCAGTTCTTC
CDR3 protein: CASRTHGGNEQFF

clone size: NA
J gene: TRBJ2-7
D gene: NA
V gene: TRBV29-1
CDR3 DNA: TGCAGCGTTTTGAAAGCAGGGGTAGGCGAGCAGTACTTC
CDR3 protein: CSVLKAGVGEQYF

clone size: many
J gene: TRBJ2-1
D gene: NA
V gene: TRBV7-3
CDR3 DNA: TGTGCCAGCAGCCCCCTAAGACATGGTGAGCAGTTCTTC
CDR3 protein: CASSPLRHGEQFF

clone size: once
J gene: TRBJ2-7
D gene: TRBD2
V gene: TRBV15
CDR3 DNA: TGTGCCACCAGCAGAGGGGTTAGCGGGAGGGCCTACAACGAGCAGTACTTC
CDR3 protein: CATSRGVSGRAYNEQYF

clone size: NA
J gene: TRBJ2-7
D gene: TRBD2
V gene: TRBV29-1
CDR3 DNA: TGCAGCGTTGACGGAAGACTAGCGGGGGACTACGAGCAGTACTTC
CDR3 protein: CSVDGRLAGDYEQYF

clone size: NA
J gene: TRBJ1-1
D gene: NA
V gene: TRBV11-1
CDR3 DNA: TGTGCCAGCAGCTTAGATTACGCAGTAGGGAACACTGAAGCTTTCTTT
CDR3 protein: CASSLDYAVGNTEAFF